These T cell receptor beta chains were read from a single sample in a study of shared clonotypes between healthy human individuals. Only in-frame clones appear in the TCRdb table, and some are missing; sequencing was by immunoSEQ multiplex PCR. The sample contains about 2.1 million clones, around 93% of which appear only once. The sample was naive CD8+ T cells from PBMCs. Source of these receptors: a man aged 18 to 35 in good health. Some clones in this sample may be carry-over from other donors' samples. CDR3s include the opening cysteine and the closing phenylalanine or tryptophan. A D gene is named only where the DNA matches it firmly. Clone size is given for some rows only: seen once, a few or many times, or a class if the clone is expanded.

j_call clone_size d_call v_call cdr3_aa cdr3_nt
TRBJ1-2 NA TRBD1 TRBV28 CASSPQGYYGYTF TGTGCCAGCAGCCCACAGGGGTACTATGGCTACACCTTC
TRBJ2-7 few TRBD1 TRBV6-1 CASSDTGTAAMVRQYF TGTGCCAGCAGTGATACCGGGACAGCGGCAATGGTTCGGCAGTACTTC
TRBJ1-5 NA TRBD1 TRBV27 CASSLISSTGVLNQPQHF TGTGCCAGCAGTTTAATTAGCTCCACAGGGGTTTTAAATCAGCCCCAGCATTTT
TRBJ2-1 NA TRBD1 TRBV28 CQVGDRTDNEQFF TGCCAAGTAGGGGACAGGACCGACAATGAGCAGTTCTTC
TRBJ2-3 NA NA TRBV6-5 CASYLAPRDTQYF TGTGCCAGCTATCTCGCGCCACGGGATACGCAGTATTTT
TRBJ2-7 NA NA TRBV2 CASSEKSYEQYF TGTGCCAGCAGTGAAAAATCTTACGAGCAGTACTTC
TRBJ2-7 NA NA TRBV27 CASSPGSPEQYF TGTGCCAGCAGTCCTGGAAGCCCGGAGCAGTACTTC
TRBJ2-5 NA NA TRBV27 CASSSIRYRGETQYF TGTGCCAGCAGTTCGATCCGTTATAGGGGAGAGACCCAGTACTTC
TRBJ2-2 once NA TRBV9 CASTPRPPNTGELFF TGTGCCAGCACTCCCCGGCCACCGAACACCGGGGAGCTGTTTTTT
TRBJ2-2 NA NA TRBV6-6 CASGTSPGELFF TGTGCCAGCGGTACTAGCCCCGGGGAGCTGTTTTTT
TRBJ2-2 NA TRBD2 TRBV4-3 CASSQTPPAGEGTGELFF TGCGCCAGCAGCCAAACCCCCCCAGCGGGAGAGGGTACCGGGGAGCTGTTTTTT
TRBJ1-2 NA NA TRBV7-9 CASSPPGTKEGYTF TGTGCCAGCAGCCCCCCGGGGACAAAGGAGGGCTACACCTTC
TRBJ2-7 NA NA TRBV7-6 CASSLDRAPYEQYF TGTGCCAGCAGCTTAGACCGGGCCCCCTACGAGCAGTACTTC
TRBJ1-1 NA NA TRBV4-1 CASSQGSREGSTEAFF TGCGCCAGCAGCCAAGGAAGCAGGGAAGGGAGCACTGAAGCTTTCTTT
TRBJ1-1 NA NA TRBV5-5 CASSPEGWGTEAFF TGTGCCAGCAGCCCCGAAGGTTGGGGCACTGAAGCTTTCTTT
TRBJ2-7 NA NA TRBV9 CASSPGPGRNYEQYF TGTGCCAGCAGCCCAGGTCCTGGGCGCAACTACGAGCAGTACTTC
TRBJ1-5 NA NA TRBV28 CASRKASAGQPQHF TGTGCCAGCCGGAAAGCCAGCGCTGGTCAGCCCCAGCATTTT
TRBJ2-3 NA NA TRBV2 CASRGTRSTDTQYF TGTGCCTCCCGAGGAACTCGAAGCACAGATACGCAGTATTTT
TRBJ2-7 NA NA TRBV7-9 CASSLGYGAGEQYF TGTGCCAGCAGCTTAGGGTATGGGGCTGGGGAGCAGTACTTC
TRBJ2-5 NA TRBD2 TRBV10-3 CAITGGQGETQYF TGTGCCATCACGGGGGGGCAGGGGGAGACCCAGTACTTC
TRBJ1-1 NA NA TRBV28 CASSTILWGLNTEAFF TGTGCCAGCAGTACCATTCTGTGGGGGTTGAACACTGAAGCTTTCTTT
TRBJ2-7 once TRBD1 TRBV27 CASRGGQVRPLEQYF TGTGCCAGCAGGGGGGGACAGGTCCGTCCCCTGGAGCAGTACTTC
TRBJ2-2 NA TRBD2 TRBV27 CASTPKAGGPFNEELFF TGTGCCAGCACCCCCAAAGCGGGAGGGCCTTTTAATGAGGAGCTGTTTTTT
TRBJ2-7 NA TRBD2 TRBV28 CASRGGNSYEQYF TGTGCCAGCAGGGGAGGGAATTCCTACGAGCAGTACTTC
TRBJ2-7 once TRBD2 TRBV4-1 CASSQVSREGVGEQYF TGCGCCAGCAGCCAAGTAAGTCGGGAGGGGGTCGGCGAGCAGTACTTC
TRBJ1-2 NA NA TRBV19 CASSIDGRQRLYGYTF TGTGCCAGTAGTATCGACGGCAGACAGCGACTCTATGGCTACACCTTC
TRBJ2-7 NA NA TRBV7-8 CASGGRNYEQYF TGTGCCAGCGGGGGGAGGAACTACGAGCAGTACTTC
TRBJ2-7 NA NA TRBV27 CASSLYGPSLSSYEQYF TGTGCCAGCAGTTTATATGGTCCCAGCTTAAGCTCCTACGAGCAGTACTTC
TRBJ2-7 NA NA TRBV27 CASSLWGASYEQYF TGTGCCAGCAGTCTCTGGGGGGCTAGCTACGAGCAGTACTTC
TRBJ1-2 NA NA TRBV28 CASTGEGYGYTF TGTGCCAGCACAGGGGAGGGCTATGGCTACACCTTC
TRBJ1-2 NA NA TRBV7-9 CASSGGEGNRGYTF TGTGCCAGCAGCGGTGGGGAGGGGAACCGTGGCTACACCTTC
TRBJ1-3 NA NA TRBV9 CASSVSGGGNTIYF TGTGCCAGCAGCGTTTCGGGGGGTGGAAACACCATATATTTT
TRBJ1-2 once NA TRBV11-1 CASSPQGRLNYGYTF TGTGCCAGCAGCCCGCAGGGGCGGCTGAACTATGGCTACACCTTC
TRBJ1-2 NA NA TRBV7-9 CASSSPQGTYGYTF TGTGCCAGCAGCTCACCGCAGGGGACCTATGGCTACACCTTC
TRBJ2-3 NA TRBD1 TRBV7-3 CASSPMDTGVWADTQYF TGTGCCAGCAGCCCCATGGATACAGGGGTATGGGCAGATACGCAGTATTTT
TRBJ1-1 once NA TRBV15 CATRTGGRGTEAFF TGTGCCACCAGGACAGGCGGGAGGGGCACTGAAGCTTTCTTT
TRBJ2-5 NA NA TRBV7-2 CASSPRTEETQYF TGTGCCAGCAGCCCGAGGACGGAAGAGACCCAGTACTTC
TRBJ2-2 NA NA TRBV9 CASSGLHGVGGAGELFF TGTGCCAGCAGCGGACTCCACGGAGTGGGTGGAGCCGGGGAGCTGTTTTTT
TRBJ2-7 NA TRBD1 TRBV28 CASSLPLDRVYEQYF TGTGCCAGCAGTTTACCTTTGGACAGGGTCTACGAGCAGTACTTC
TRBJ2-3 NA NA TRBV2 CASSEAGAGRHTDTQYF TGTGCCAGCAGTGAAGCAGGGGCGGGGAGGCACACAGATACGCAGTATTTT
TRBJ2-2 NA NA TRBV10-1 CASSERAGATGELFF TGCGCCAGCAGTGAGCGGGCAGGGGCAACCGGGGAGCTGTTTTTT
TRBJ2-1 NA NA TRBV27 CATSDGVRADEQFF TGTGCCACCTCGGACGGGGTCCGGGCGGATGAGCAGTTCTTC
TRBJ2-7 NA NA TRBV27 CASSFGVTYEQYF TGTGCCAGCAGTTTCGGGGTGACCTACGAGCAGTACTTC
TRBJ2-1 NA NA TRBV4-3 CASSQDLALPAYNEQFF TGCGCCAGCAGCCAAGATTTGGCGCTGCCGGCCTACAATGAGCAGTTCTTC
TRBJ2-4 NA NA TRBV27 CASSSLTENIQYF TGTGCCAGCAGTTCCCTAACCGAAAACATTCAGTACTTC
TRBJ2-7 NA NA TRBV29-1 CSGLDGLNSYEQYF TGCAGCGGGCTGGACGGGCTTAACTCCTACGAGCAGTACTTC
TRBJ2-7 NA TRBD1 TRBV10-3 CAISEPRTGGWSQYF TGTGCCATCAGTGAACCGAGGACAGGGGGCTGGTCGCAGTACTTC
TRBJ2-7 NA TRBD2 TRBV7-3 CASSLTREGSIHEQYF TGTGCCAGCAGCTTAACTCGGGAGGGCAGCATCCACGAGCAGTACTTC